Reported below is one T cell receptor beta chain. This sample was taken from a study of blood T cell repertoires in COVID-19. Overall study: PBMCs, B-cell-depleted T cells, or T cells provided the cDNA or gDNA that made up the material.

The V end lost 4 bases, the J end lost 0 bases, and 14 bases lay between the germline ends. The CDR3 has 15 residues. Germline assignment: CDR1 SQVTM and CDR2 ANQGSEA. Original processing notes: Scientists estimated how many nucleated cells there were by amplifying reference gene primers. The assay was immunoSEQ multiplex PCR, and TCRdb's table has in-frame clones only and misses some. V, J and clone size derive from that table, while D and trimming were established from the DNA sequence. This table has 150,000 to 200,000 clones, roughly 80% appearing once. The sample consisted of peripheral blood. The chain carries TRBV29-1 and TRBJ2-3, with a tentative D call TRBD2 (5 bases). This TCR came from a man between 65 and 80 years old with acute or convalescent COVID-19. The DNA of the CDR3 is TGCAGCGTTGTGGGGTCGCCGGGGAGCACAGATACGCAGTATTTT. It encodes CSVVGSPGSTDTQYF.